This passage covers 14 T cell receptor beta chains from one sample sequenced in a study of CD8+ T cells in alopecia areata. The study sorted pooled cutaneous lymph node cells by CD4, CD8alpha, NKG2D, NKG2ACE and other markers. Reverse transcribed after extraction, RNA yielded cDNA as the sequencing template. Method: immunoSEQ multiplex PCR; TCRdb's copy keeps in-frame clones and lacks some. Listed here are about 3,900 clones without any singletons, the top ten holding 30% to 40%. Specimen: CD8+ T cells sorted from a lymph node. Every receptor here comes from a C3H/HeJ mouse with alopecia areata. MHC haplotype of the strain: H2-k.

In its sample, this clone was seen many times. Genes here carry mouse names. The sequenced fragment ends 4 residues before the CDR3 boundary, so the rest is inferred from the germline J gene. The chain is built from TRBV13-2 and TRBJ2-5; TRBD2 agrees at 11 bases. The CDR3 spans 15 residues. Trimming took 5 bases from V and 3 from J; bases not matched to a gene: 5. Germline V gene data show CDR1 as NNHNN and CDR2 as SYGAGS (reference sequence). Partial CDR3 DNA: TGTGCCAGCGGCCCCGACTGGGGGGGGCAAGAC. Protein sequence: CASGPDWGGQD. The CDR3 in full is CASGPDWGGQDTQYF.

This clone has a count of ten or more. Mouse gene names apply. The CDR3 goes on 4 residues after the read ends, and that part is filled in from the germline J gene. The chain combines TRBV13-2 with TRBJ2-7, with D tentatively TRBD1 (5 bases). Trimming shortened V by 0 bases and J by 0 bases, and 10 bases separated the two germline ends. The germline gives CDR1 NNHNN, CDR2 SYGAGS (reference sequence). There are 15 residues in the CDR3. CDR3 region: CASGDAGRTSYEQYF. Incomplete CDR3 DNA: TGTGCCAGCGGTGATGCAGGGAGGACCTCCTAT.

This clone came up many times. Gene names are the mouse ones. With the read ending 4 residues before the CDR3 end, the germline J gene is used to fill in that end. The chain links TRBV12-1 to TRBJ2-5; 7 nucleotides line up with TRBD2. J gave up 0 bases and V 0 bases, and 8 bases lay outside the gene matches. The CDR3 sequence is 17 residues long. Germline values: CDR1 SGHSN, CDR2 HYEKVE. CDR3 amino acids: CASSLDGLGENQDTQYF. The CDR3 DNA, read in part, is TGTGCCAGCTCTCTCGATGGCCTGGGGGAGAACCAAGAC.

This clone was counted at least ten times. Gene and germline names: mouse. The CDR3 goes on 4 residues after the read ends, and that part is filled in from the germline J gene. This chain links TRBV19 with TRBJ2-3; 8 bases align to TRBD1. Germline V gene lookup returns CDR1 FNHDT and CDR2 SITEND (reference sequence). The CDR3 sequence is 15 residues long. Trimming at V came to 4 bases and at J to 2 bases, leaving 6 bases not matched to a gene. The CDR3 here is CASSDRGGVAETLYF. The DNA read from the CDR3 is TGTGCCAGCAGTGACAGGGGCGGAGTTGCAGAA.

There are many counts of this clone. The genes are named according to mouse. CDR3 residues: CTCSAGTGVYAEQFF. Partial CDR3 DNA: TGCACCTGCAGTGCGGGGACTGGGGTCTATGCT. The genes are TRBV1 and TRBJ2-1; 10 nucleotides match TRBD2. The read gets to within 4 residues of the CDR3 end, and the germline J gene fills in the rest. V shed 3 bases, J shed 3 bases, and the junction held 2 bases outside the gene matches. The CDR3 extends over 15 amino acids. The germline gives CDR1 NSQYPW, CDR2 LRSPGD (reference sequence).

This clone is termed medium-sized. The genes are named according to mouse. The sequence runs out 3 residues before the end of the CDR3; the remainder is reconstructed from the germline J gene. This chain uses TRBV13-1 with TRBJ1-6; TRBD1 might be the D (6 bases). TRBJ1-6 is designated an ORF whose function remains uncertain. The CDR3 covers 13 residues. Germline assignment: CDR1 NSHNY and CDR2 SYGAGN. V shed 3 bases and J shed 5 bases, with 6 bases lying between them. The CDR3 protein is CASSGTDNSPLYF. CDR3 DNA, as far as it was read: TGTGCCAGCAGTGGGACAGATAATTCGCCC.

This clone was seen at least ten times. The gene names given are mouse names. The sequenced part of the CDR3 DNA is TGCACCTGCAGTGCCCCCGACAGAAGTCAAAAC. It is translated as CTCSAPDRSQN. The complete CDR3 reads CTCSAPDRSQNTLYF. The V call is TRBV1, the J call TRBJ2-4; TRBD1 might be the D (5 bases). The read ends 4 residues shy of where the CDR3 ends; the end is completed using the germline J gene. The CDR3 totals 15 residues. Germline V gene lookup returns CDR1 NSQYPW and CDR2 LRSPGD (reference sequence). Deletions cut 3 bases from V and 0 bases from J, with 10 bases between.

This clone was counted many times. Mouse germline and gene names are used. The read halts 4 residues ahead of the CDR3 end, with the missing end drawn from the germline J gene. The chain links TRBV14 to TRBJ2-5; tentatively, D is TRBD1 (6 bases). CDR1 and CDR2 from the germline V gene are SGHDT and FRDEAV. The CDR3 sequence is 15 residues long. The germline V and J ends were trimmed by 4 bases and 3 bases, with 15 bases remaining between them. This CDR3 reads CASSRDTRNQDTQYF. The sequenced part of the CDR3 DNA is TGTGCCAGCAGTAGGGACACGCGGAATCAAGAC. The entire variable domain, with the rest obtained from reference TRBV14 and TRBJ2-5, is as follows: EAGVTQSPRYAVLQEGQAVSFWCDPISGHDTLYWYQQPRDQGPQLLVYFRDEAVIDNSQLPSDRFSAVRPKGTNSTLKIQSAKQGDTATYLCASSRDTRNQDTQYFGPGTRLLVL.

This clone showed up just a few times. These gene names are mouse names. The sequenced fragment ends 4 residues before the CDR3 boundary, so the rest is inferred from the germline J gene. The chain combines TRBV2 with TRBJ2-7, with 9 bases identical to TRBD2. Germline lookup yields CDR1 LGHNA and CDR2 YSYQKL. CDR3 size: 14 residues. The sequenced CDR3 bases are TGTGCCAGCAGCCAAGAAGGGACTGGGTAT. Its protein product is CASSQEGTGY. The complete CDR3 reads CASSQEGTGYEQYF.

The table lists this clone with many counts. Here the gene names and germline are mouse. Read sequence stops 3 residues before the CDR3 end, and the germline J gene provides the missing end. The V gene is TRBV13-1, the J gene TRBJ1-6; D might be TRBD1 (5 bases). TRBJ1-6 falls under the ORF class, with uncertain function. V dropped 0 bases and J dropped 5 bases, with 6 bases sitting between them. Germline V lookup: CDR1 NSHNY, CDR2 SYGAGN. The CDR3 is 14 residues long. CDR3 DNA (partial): TGTGCCAGCAGTGATGCACAGGATAATTCGCCC. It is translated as CASSDAQDNSP. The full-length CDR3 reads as CASSDAQDNSPLYF.

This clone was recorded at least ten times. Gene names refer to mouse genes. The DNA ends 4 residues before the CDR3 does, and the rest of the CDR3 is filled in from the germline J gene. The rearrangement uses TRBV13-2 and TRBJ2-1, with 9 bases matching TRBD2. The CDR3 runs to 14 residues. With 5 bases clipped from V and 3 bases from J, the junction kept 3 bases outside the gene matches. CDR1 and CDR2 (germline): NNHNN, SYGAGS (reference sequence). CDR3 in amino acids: CASGEGLGYAEQFF. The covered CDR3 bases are TGTGCCAGCGGCGAGGGACTGGGCTATGCT.

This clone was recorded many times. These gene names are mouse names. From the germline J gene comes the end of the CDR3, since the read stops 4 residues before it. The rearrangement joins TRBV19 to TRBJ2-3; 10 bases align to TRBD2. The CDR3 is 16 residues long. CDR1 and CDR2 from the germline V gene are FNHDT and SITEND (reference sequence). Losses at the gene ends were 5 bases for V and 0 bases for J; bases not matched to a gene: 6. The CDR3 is CASSRLGGTSAETLYF. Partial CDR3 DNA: TGTGCCAGCAGCCGACTGGGGGGCACTAGTGCAGAA.

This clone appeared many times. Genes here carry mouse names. The covered CDR3 bases are TGTGCCAGCGGTGAAACTGGGGGGGCGCGTCAAAAC. Translating it yields CASGETGGARQN. The full CDR3 sequence reads CASGETGGARQNTLYF. V gene TRBV13-2 combines with J gene TRBJ2-4; 11 bases match TRBD2. The CDR3 end is not reached by the read, which stops 4 residues before it; the germline J gene fills it in. Trimming at V came to 2 bases and at J to 1 base, leaving 3 bases not matched to a gene. The CDR3 has 16 residues. Germline loops: CDR1 NNHNN, CDR2 SYGAGS (reference sequence).

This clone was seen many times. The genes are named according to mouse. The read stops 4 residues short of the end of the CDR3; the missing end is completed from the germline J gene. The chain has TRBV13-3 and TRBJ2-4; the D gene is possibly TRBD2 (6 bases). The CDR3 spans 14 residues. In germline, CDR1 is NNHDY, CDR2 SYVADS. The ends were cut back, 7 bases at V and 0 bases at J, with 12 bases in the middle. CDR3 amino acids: CASCAGVSQNTLYF. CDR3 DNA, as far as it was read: TGTGCCAGCTGTGCTGGGGTTAGTCAAAAC.